Sequencing of this T cell receptor beta chain was carried out in a study of cytomegalovirus exposure and HLA in healthy donors. Study-level results: Cytomegalovirus association was listed for approximately 150 TCR beta chains.

PCR was performed using 60 Vbeta and 13 Jbeta primers. This table comes from immunoSEQ multiplex PCR, and its TCRdb copy is limited to in-frame clones, with some not included. The table lists some 180,000 clones, roughly 77% of them singletons. On this clone: What it binds is unknown.

The sequenced material came from PBMCs. This receptor was taken from a woman in her thirties in good health and CMV-seronegative.

The CDR3 loop reads CASSSVISSGNTIYF. CDR3 sequence (DNA): TGTGCCAGCAGTTCTGTTATCTCCTCTGGAAACACCATATATTTT. The J gene is TRBJ1-3, the V gene TRBV6-6; D unresolved. The CDR3 has 15 amino acids. Germline lookup yields CDR1 MNHNY and CDR2 SVGAGI (reference sequence). With 4 bases removed from V and 0 bases from J, the gap between germline ends came to 10 bases.